Below are 20 T cell receptor beta chains sequenced from a single sample in a study of T cells in localized non-small cell lung cancer. TCRdb's copy holds only in-frame clones and misses some; the assay was immunoSEQ multiplex PCR. There are about 53,000 clones in the sample; around four fifths occur only once, and about a sixth lies in the top ten. The starting material was peripheral blood mononuclear cells, obtained before any cancer treatment. These TCRs come from a man aged 40 to 70 with stage III lung adenocarcinoma.

This clone was counted a single time. The chain links TRBV16 to TRBJ2-1; D is perhaps TRBD1 or TRBD2 (6 bases each). This CDR3 has 16 amino acids. V was pared by 3 bases and J by 4 bases, with 16 bases between. Looked up from germline, CDR1 is KGHSY and CDR2 is FQNENV. CDR3 residues: CASSQWGRDKYNEQFF. CDR3 nucleotides: TGTGCCAGCAGCCAGTGGGGGCGGGACAAGTACAATGAGCAGTTCTTC.

The rearrangement links TRBV5-1 to TRBJ1-2; TRBD1 might be the D (6 bases). There are 15 residues in the CDR3. The V end was cut by 4 bases, the J end by 5 bases, with 18 bases between. CDR1 SGHRS and CDR2 YFSETQ come from the germline V gene. CDR3 in DNA: TGCGCCAGCAGCCCCACGCCGGACAGCTTATATGGCTACACCTTC. Amino acid sequence: CASSPTPDSLYGYTF.

The rearrangement uses TRBV11-3 and TRBJ2-5, with 11 bases identical to TRBD2. V shed 1 base and J 7 bases; nucleotides not matched to a gene: 8. CDR1 and CDR2 (germline): SGHNT, YENEEA. This CDR3 is built from 16 residues. CDR3 sequence: CASSLGSSGGYGTQYF. CDR3 sequence (DNA): TGTGCCAGCAGCTTAGGTTCTAGCGGGGGGTATGGGACCCAGTACTTC.

V and J are TRBV15 and TRBJ1-4; D might be TRBD1 (5 bases). Germline V gives CDR1 LNHNV, CDR2 YYDKDF (reference sequence). The CDR3 is 14 amino acids. The V end lost 3 bases, the J end lost 8 bases, and 13 bases lay between the germline ends. The CDR3: CATSSYGTVEKLFF. In nucleotides, the CDR3 is TGTGCCACCAGCAGCTACGGGACGGTCGAAAAACTGTTTTTT. The full variable domain, rest sourced from reference TRBV15 and TRBJ1-4, is DAMVIQNPRYQVTQFGKPVTLSCSQTLNHNVMYWYQQKSSQAPKLLFHYYDKDFNNEADTPDNFQSRRPNTSFCFLDIRSPGLGDTAMYLCATSSYGTVEKLFFGSGTQLSVL.

V is TRBV7-2 and J is TRBJ1-2; 8 nucleotides line up with TRBD1. The V segment lost 5 bases and the J segment 5 bases; nucleotides outside the gene matches: 1. The CDR3 is 12 amino acids. CDR1 is SGHTA, CDR2 FQGNSA, per germline. The CDR3 DNA reads as TGTGCCAGCAGCCGGACAGGGTATGGCTACACCTTC. The encoded protein is CASSRTGYGYTF.

V gene TRBV5-1 combines with J gene TRBJ1-5; D gene uncertain. The CDR3 extends over 15 amino acids. CDR1 and CDR2 from the germline V gene are SGHRS and YFSETQ. V was shortened by 0 bases and J by 1 base, with 8 bases between the two germline ends. The CDR3 sequence is CASSLGSSSNQPQHF. The DNA for the CDR3 is TGCGCCAGCAGCTTGGGGTCGTCGAGCAATCAGCCCCAGCATTTT. The full variable domain, completed using reference TRBV5-1 and TRBJ1-5, is KAGVTQTPRYLIKTRGQQVTLSCSPISGHRSVSWYQQTPGQGLQFLFEYFSETQRNKGNFPGRFSGRQFSNSRSEMNVSTLELGDSALYLCASSLGSSSNQPQHFGDGTRLSIL.

The chain joins TRBV5-6 to TRBJ2-7, with D possibly being TRBD1 or TRBD2 (5 bases each). Germline CDR1 is SGHDT and CDR2 is YYEEEE. Trimming stripped 4 bases from V and 0 bases from J, with 11 bases between. This CDR3 is 14 amino acids long. For the CDR3, the DNA is TGTGCCAGCAGCCCGGGGCGGAGCTCCTACGAGCAGTACTTC. As protein: CASSPGRSSYEQYF. Supplemented by reference TRBV5-6 and TRBJ2-7, the full variable domain reads DAGVTQSPTHLIKTRGQQVTLRCSPKSGHDTVSWYQQALGQGPQFIFQYYEEEERQRGNFPDRFSGHQFPNYSSELNVNALLLGDSALYLCASSPGRSSYEQYFGPGTRLTVT.

This sequence joins TRBV28 and TRBJ1-2; perhaps TRBD1 as D (5 bases). The CDR3 has 13 amino acids. Between the trimmed V and J ends, which lost 0 bases and 6 bases, there was a span of 8 bases. Germline loops: CDR1 MDHEN, CDR2 SYDVKM. CDR3 sequence: CASSLWGGNGYTF. The CDR3 DNA reads as TGTGCCAGCAGTTTATGGGGGGGGAATGGCTACACCTTC.

The V gene is TRBV5-1, the J gene TRBJ2-7; perhaps TRBD2 as D (5 bases). The V gene lost 2 bases and the J gene lost 5 bases, with 17 bases spanning the gap. Germline CDR1 is SGHRS and CDR2 is YFSETQ. The CDR3 is 15 residues long. CDR3 sequence (DNA): TGCGCCAGCAGCTTTTGGGGTACTGAGAGGGACGAGCAGTACTTC. This translates into CASSFWGTERDEQYF.

This clone was detected once. The rearrangement uses TRBV19 and TRBJ2-7, with D tentatively TRBD1 (5 bases). From germline, CDR1 is LNHDA and CDR2 SQIVND (reference sequence). The CDR3 runs 13 residues. Trimming stripped 5 bases from V and 4 bases from J, with 12 bases between. Here the CDR3 reads CASSPTPGYEQYF. The CDR3 bases are TGTGCCAGTAGTCCTACCCCAGGGTACGAGCAGTACTTC.

V and J are TRBV29-1 and TRBJ1-5; 7 bases map to TRBD1. Per germline, CDR1 SQVTM and CDR2 ANQGSEA. This CDR3 contains 13 residues. V shed 6 bases and J 1 base; nucleotides not matched to a gene: 3. The DNA of the CDR3 is TGCAGCGTCCAGGGGGGGAGCAATCAGCCCCAGCATTTT. It encodes CSVQGGSNQPQHF.

This clone was counted between two and nine times. The CDR3 is CASSKGQFYEQYF. The CDR3, as DNA: TGTGCCAGCTCAAAGGGACAGTTCTACGAGCAGTACTTC. V and J are TRBV18 and TRBJ2-7, with TRBD1 matching 7 bases. The CDR3 has 13 amino acids. V lost 5 bases to trimming and J lost 3 bases; unmatched junction nucleotides: 4. Germline values: CDR1 KGHSH, CDR2 LQKENI.

This clone was seen a few times. The rearrangement joins TRBV5-6 to TRBJ2-7; D remains ambiguous. V was shortened by 4 bases and J by 0 bases, with 5 bases between the two germline ends. Germline loops: CDR1 SGHDT, CDR2 YYEEEE. CDR3 length equals 12 residues. As DNA, the CDR3 is TGTGCCAGCAGCCGGACCTCCTACGAGCAGTACTTC. Protein product: CASSRTSYEQYF.

This clone appeared a single time. This rearrangement joins TRBV6-1 to TRBJ1-2, with TRBD1 matching over 7 bases. V lost 2 bases and J lost 7; bases outside the gene matches: 10. CDR1 MNHNS and CDR2 SASEGT come from the germline V gene. The CDR3 consists of 15 residues. CDR3 bases: TGTGCCAGCAGTGAATTAGGGCAGGGGGTGGGTGGCTACACCTTC. It translates to CASSELGQGVGGYTF.

The V and J genes are TRBV10-2 and TRBJ2-5; D is perhaps TRBD2 (6 bases). This CDR3 comprises 14 residues. Germline V lookup: CDR1 WSHSY, CDR2 SAAADI. V dropped 6 bases and J dropped 3 bases, with 14 bases sitting between them. The CDR3 DNA follows: TGCGCCAGCAGGGGTCTAGCGAGAGAAGAGACCCAGTACTTC. Translating it yields CASRGLAREETQYF.

The rearrangement links TRBV11-2 to TRBJ2-7; weak D call: TRBD2 (6 bases). Trimming stripped 7 bases from V and 5 bases from J, with 24 bases between. Per germline, CDR1 SGHAT and CDR2 FQNNGV. The CDR3 covers 16 residues. CDR3 coding DNA: TGTGCCAGCACCAAGAGGAGGGACGGAGAGGGCGACGAGCAGTACTTC. It specifies CASTKRRDGEGDEQYF.

This chain uses TRBV4-3 with TRBJ2-3; D is undetermined. The length of the CDR3 is 15 residues. CDR1 and CDR2 from the germline V gene are LGHNA and YSLEER. V was cut by 2 bases and J by 2 bases, with 11 bases left in between. CDR3 sequence (DNA): TGCGCCAGCAGCCAACGGGCAGCTTACACAGATACGCAGTATTTT. Translated: CASSQRAAYTDTQYF.

The chain joins TRBV6-1 to TRBJ2-3; D might be TRBD2 (5 bases). Germline V gene sequence: CDR1 MNHNS, CDR2 SASEGT. Trimming shortened V by 5 bases and J by 6 bases, and 15 bases separated the two germline ends. This CDR3 has 14 residues. The CDR3 DNA sequence: TGTGCCAGCAGTCGTAGCGCCTGGGTGGATACGCAGTATTTT. It encodes CASSRSAWVDTQYF.

The sample holds a few counts of this clone. The chain has TRBV7-3 and TRBJ2-3, with 10 nucleotides matching TRBD1. The CDR3 is 15 amino acids. The V segment lost 4 bases and the J segment 6 bases; nucleotides outside the gene matches: 7. Germline values: CDR1 SGHTA, CDR2 FQGTGA. This CDR3 reads CASSSGTGAWDTQYF. The CDR3 region has the DNA TGTGCCAGCAGCTCCGGGACAGGGGCCTGGGATACGCAGTATTTT.

This clone was detected only once. The V call is TRBV27, the J call TRBJ1-2; perhaps TRBD1 as D (5 bases). Trimming left V 2 bases short and J 6 bases short, with 7 bases between. The CDR3 has 12 amino acids. CDR1 is MNHEY, CDR2 SMNVEV, per germline (reference sequence). CDR3: CASSLGGNGYTF. DNA of the CDR3: TGTGCCAGCAGTTTAGGGGGAAATGGCTACACCTTC.